This T cell receptor beta chain emerged from a study of neoadjuvant anti-PD-1 for oral cavity cancer. Across the whole study: Patients without progression received a fourth nivolumab dose around day 43, then surgical resection on days 50-56.

Time point noted: after neoadjuvant nivolumab, at surgical resection. The patients had HPV-negative, locally advanced oral cavity squamous cell carcinoma. Blood cells were analyzed directly, without culture or expansion. TCRdb's copy holds only in-frame clones and misses some; the assay was immunoSEQ multiplex PCR. The repertoire includes roughly 14,000 clones, 71% of them detected once, and around 3% sits in the top ten. The CDR3 has 12 residues. Germline CDR1 and CDR2: MDHEN and SYDVKM. Sequences were derived from PBMCs, sampled after nivolumab (anti-PD-1) treatment. This receptor was identified in a person aged 40-85 years with oral cavity squamous cell carcinoma. This sequence joins TRBV28 and TRBJ1-2, with 9 bases lining up with TRBD1. CDR3 sequence (DNA): TGTGGCGCCGCGGGGACAGGGAGTGGCTACACCTTC. It codes for CGAAGTGSGYTF.